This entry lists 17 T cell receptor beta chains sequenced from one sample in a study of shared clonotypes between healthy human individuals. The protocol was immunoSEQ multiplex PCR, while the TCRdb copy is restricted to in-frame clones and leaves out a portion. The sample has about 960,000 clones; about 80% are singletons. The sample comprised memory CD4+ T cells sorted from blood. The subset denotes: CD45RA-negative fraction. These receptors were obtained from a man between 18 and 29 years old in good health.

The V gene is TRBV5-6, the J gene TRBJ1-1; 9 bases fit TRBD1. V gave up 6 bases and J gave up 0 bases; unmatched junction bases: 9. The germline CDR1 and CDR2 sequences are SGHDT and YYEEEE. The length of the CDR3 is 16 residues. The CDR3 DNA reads TGTGCCAGCAATCGGGACAGGGAACAAATGAACACTGAAGCTTTCTTT. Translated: CASNRDREQMNTEAFF.

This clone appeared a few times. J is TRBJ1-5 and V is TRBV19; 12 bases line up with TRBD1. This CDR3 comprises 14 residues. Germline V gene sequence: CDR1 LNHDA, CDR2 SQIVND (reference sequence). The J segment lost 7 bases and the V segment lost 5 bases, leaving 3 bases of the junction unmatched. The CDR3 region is CASSGTGGRQPQHF. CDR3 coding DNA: TGTGCCAGTAGTGGGACAGGGGGCCGCCAGCCCCAGCATTTT.

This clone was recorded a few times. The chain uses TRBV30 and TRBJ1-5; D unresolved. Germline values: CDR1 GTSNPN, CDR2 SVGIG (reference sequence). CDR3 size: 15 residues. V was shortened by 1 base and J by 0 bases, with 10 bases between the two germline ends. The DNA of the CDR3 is TGTGCCTGGAGTGGCGGGATCCATAGCAATCAGCCCCAGCATTTT. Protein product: CAWSGGIHSNQPQHF.

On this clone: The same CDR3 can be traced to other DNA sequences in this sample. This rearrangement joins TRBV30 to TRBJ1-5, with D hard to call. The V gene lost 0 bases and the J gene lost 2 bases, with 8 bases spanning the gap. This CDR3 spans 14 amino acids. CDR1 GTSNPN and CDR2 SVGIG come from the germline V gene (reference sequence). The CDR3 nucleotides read TGTGCCTGGAGTGTACTAGGAGGCAATCAGCCCCAGCATTTT. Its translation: CAWSVLGGNQPQHF. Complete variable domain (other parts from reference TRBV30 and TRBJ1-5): SQTIHQWPATLVQPVGSPLSLECTVEGTSNPNLYWYRQAAGRGLQLLFYSVGIGQISSEVPQNLSASRPQDRQFILSSKKLLLSDSGFYLCAWSVLGGNQPQHFGDGTRLSIL.

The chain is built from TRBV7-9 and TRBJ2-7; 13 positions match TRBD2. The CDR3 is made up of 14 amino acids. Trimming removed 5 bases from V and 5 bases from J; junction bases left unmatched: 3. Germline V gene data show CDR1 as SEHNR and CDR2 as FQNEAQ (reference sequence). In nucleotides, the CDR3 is TGTGCCAGCAGCCAAGGACTAGCGGGAGACGAGCAGTACTTC. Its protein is CASSQGLAGDEQYF.

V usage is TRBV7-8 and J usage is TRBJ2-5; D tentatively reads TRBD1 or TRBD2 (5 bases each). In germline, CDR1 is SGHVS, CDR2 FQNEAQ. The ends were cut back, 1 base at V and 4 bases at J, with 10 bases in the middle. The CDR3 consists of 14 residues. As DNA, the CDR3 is TGTGCCAGCAGCTTAGGTCCGGGGCCAGAGACCCAGTACTTC. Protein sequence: CASSLGPGPETQYF. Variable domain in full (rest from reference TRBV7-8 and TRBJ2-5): GAGVSQSPRYKVAKRGQDVALRCDPISGHVSLFWYQQALGQGPEFLTYFQNEAQLDKSGLPSDRFFAERPEGSVSTLKIQRTQQEDSAVYLCASSLGPGPETQYFGPGTRLLVL.

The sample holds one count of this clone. CDR3 coding DNA: TGTGCCTGGAGCACGTACCAAGAGACCCAGTACTTC. It yields the protein CAWSTYQETQYF. The chain is built from TRBV30 and TRBJ2-5, with D unclear. Trimming removed 3 bases at V and 0 bases at J, with 5 bases between. This CDR3 has 12 residues. The germline V gene encodes CDR1 GTSNPN and CDR2 SVGIG (reference sequence).

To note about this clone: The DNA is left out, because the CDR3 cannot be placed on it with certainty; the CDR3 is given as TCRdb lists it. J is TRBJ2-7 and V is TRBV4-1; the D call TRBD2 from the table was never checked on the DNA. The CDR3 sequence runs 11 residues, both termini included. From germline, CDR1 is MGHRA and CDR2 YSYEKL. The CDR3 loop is CASSPWGEGNF.

CDR3 sequence (DNA): TGTGCCAGCAGCCGAAATACAGGGAAGGCCGGGGAGCTGTTTTTT. Residues: CASSRNTGKAGELFF. The chain links TRBV11-2 to TRBJ2-2, with D possibly matching TRBD1 (6 bases). The V gene lost 5 bases and the J gene lost 6 bases, with 16 bases spanning the gap. The CDR3 spans 15 residues. Germline V gives CDR1 SGHAT, CDR2 FQNNGV.

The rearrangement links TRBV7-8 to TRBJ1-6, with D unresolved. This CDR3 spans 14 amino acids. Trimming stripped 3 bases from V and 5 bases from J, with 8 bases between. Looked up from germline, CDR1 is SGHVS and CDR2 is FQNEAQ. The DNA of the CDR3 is TGTGCCAGCAGCTTTGGACGCAATAATTCACCCCTCCACTTT. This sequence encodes CASSFGRNNSPLHF.

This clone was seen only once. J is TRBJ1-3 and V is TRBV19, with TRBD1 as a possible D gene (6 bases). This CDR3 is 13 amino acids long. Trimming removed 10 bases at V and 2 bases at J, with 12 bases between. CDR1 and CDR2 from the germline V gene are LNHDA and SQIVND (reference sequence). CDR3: CATSTGTGNTIYF. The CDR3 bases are TGTGCCACTTCGACAGGTACTGGAAACACCATATATTTT.

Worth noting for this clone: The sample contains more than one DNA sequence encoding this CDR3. CDR3 residues: CASSVASGSTDTQYF. The DNA for the CDR3 is TGTGCCAGCAGCGTAGCCAGCGGGAGTACAGATACGCAGTATTTT. The chain has TRBV9 and TRBJ2-3, with 8 bases aligning to TRBD2. CDR1 SGDLS and CDR2 YYNGEE come from the germline V gene. The CDR3 sequence is 15 residues long. J gave up 3 bases and V 0 bases, and 3 bases lay outside the gene matches. Supplemented by reference TRBV9 and TRBJ2-3, the full variable domain reads DSGVTQTPKHLITATGQRVTLRCSPRSGDLSVYWYQQSLDQGLQFLIQYYNGEERAKGNILERFSAQQFPDLHSELNLSSLELGDSALYFCASSVASGSTDTQYFGPGTRLTVL.

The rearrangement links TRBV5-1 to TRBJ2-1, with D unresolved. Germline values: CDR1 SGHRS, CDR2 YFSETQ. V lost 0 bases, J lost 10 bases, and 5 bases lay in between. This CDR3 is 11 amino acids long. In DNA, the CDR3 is TGCGCCAGCAGCTTGGACAGAGAGCAGTTCTTC. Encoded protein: CASSLDREQFF.

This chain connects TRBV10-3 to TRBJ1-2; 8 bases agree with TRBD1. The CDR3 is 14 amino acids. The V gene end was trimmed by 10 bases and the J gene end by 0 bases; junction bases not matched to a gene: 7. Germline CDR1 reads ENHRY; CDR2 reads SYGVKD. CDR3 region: CATLDRVTNYGYTF. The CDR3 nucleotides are TGTGCCACCCTGGACAGGGTGACTAACTATGGCTACACCTTC.

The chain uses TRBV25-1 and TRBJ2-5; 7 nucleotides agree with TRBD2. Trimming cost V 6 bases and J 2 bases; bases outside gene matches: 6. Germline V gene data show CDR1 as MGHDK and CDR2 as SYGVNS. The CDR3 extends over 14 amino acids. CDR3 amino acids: CASSQPGLQETQYF. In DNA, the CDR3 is TGTGCCAGCAGCCAGCCGGGACTACAAGAGACCCAGTACTTC.

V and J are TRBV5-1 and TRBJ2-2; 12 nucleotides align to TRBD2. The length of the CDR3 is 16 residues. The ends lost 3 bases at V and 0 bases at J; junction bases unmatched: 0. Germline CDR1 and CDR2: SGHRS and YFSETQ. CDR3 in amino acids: CASSSSGGANTGELFF. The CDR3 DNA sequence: TGCGCCAGCAGCTCTAGCGGGGGGGCGAACACCGGGGAGCTGTTTTTT.

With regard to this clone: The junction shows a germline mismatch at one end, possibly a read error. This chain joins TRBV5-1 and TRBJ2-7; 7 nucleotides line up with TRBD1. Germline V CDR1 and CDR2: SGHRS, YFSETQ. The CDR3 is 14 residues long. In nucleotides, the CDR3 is TGCGCCAGCAGCTCGGAAACCATTCGACAGGGTATGGACTTC. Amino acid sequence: CASSSETIRQGMDF.